This TCR beta chain was captured by sequencing in a study of blood T cell repertoires in COVID-19 (dated by TCRdb to about 2020). The study in broad terms: Collaborator samples came from the United States, Italy and Spain and covered acute and convalescent phases of COVID-19. The prospective study material was composed of cDNA or gDNA derived from T cells, B-cell-depleted T cells, or PBMCs. Subjects who had been exposed to COVID-19, were actively infected with it, or had recovered from it provided the deeply sampled blood TCRbeta repertoires that made up the dataset. The repertoires were released in a freely available public database meant as a resource for research on the immune response to SARS-CoV-2. Samples came from the ongoing ImmuneRACE study (first 160 participants) plus 1,254 subjects from 6 global collaborators. A de-identified subject ID, COVID-19 status, age in years and sex were almost always included in the sample metadata. Where available, HLA class I and class II types were obtained from metadata supplied by the sample provider rather than from assay-based typing.

A second Seattle source provided samples from volunteer blood donors who had recovered from COVID-19. Collaborating institutions collected whole blood in K2EDTA tubes following their own protocols. Collaborator samples were shipped for TCRbeta analysis as frozen whole blood, isolated PBMCs, or DNA extracted from either sample type. As concerns this clone: Its antigen is still unknown. Base qualities are not provided; no much larger clone lies one nucleotide away.

TCRbeta CDR3 regions were amplified from genomic DNA using the immunoSEQ Assay, a bias-controlled multiplex PCR. The paper's processing steps were these. The number of nucleated cells in each sample was estimated by amplification of reference gene primers within the assay. To quantify the absolute abundance of each unique TCRbeta CDR3 rearrangement, sequence reads were collapsed and filtered. For each sample, productive Simpson clonality was calculated by taking the square root of Simpson's diversity index across productive rearrangements. The source is immuneACCESS, and TCRdb retained only in-frame sequences with V and J called. Part of the clones is not carried over; for the studies checked, unresolved V genes explain less than half of this, and the remainder is unexplained. For V, J and clone size, that table is used; D and trimming come from the DNA. Across this sample there are approximately 150,000 clones, with around 90% seen only once. The top ten clones comprise just under 4% of the sample.

The CDR3 contains 15 residues, cysteine and phenylalanine counted. The read is trimmed to its CDR3 DNA, 45 bases read in frame from base 1. Looking up the germline V gene yields CDR1 SGHRS and CDR2 YFSETQ. V is cut back by 4 bases and J by 3 bases, with 8 bases in the junction unmatched. What the study reported, not specific to this receptor: The quantity of clinical and demographic metadata differed by source and by participant and was supplied without curation.

Material for sequencing was peripheral blood. The receptor chain draws on TRBV5-1 and TRBJ1-2, with 8 middle bases fitting TRBD1. The clonotype originates from a woman aged 55-69 years who had recovered from COVID-19. The DNA sequence follows: TGCGCCAGCAGCCCTCGGACAGGGAGGGACTATGGCTACACCTTC. This gives the protein CASSPRTGRDYGYTF.